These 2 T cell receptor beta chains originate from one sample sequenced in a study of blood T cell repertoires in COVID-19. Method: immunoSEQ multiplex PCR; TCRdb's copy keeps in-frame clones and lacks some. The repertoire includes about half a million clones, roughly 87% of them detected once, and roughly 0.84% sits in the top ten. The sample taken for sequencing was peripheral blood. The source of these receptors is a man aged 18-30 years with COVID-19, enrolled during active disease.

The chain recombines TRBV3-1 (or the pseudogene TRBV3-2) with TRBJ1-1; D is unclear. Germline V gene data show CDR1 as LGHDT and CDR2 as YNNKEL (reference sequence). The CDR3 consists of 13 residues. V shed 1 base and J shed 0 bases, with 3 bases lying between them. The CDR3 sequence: CASSQGLNTEAFF. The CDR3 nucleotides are TGTGCCAGCAGCCAAGGGCTGAACACTGAAGCTTTCTTT.

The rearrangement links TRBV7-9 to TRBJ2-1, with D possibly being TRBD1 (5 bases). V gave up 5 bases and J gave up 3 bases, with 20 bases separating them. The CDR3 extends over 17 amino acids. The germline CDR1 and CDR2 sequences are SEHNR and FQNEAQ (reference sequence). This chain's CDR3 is CASSTLKGLPGYNEQFF. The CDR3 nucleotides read TGTGCCAGCAGCACACTTAAGGGGCTCCCCGGCTACAATGAGCAGTTCTTC.